This record looks at one TCR beta chain sequence and its context. This record comes from a study of shared clonotypes between healthy human individuals. Within Nashville, Tennessee resided all donors, each a Caucasian adult. With CCR7-negative CD45RA+ TemRA cells, CD45RO+ cells were combined in CD8 memory. Per germline, CDR1 LNHDA and CDR2 SQIVND (reference sequence). The CDR3 has 12 amino acids. Trimming left V 5 bases short and J 0 bases short, with 5 bases between. Genomic DNA of every subset was divided equally among multiple immunoSEQ plates. This table comes from immunoSEQ multiplex PCR, and its TCRdb copy is limited to in-frame clones, with some not included. The sample has some 700,000 clones, roughly 87% seen once; the top ten hold approximately 35%.

This chain uses TRBV19 with TRBJ2-7; D unresolved. Sequenced: memory CD8+ T cells from PBMCs. The subset was: CD45RO+ cells pooled with CCR7-negative TemRA cells. This receptor was identified in a man between 18 and 35 years old in good health. Some clones in this sample may be carry-over from other donors' samples. CDR3 coding DNA: TGTGCCAGTAGTCAGCACTCCTACGAGCAGTACTTC. Translation: CASSQHSYEQYF.